These 10 T cell receptor beta chains came from one sample sequenced in a study of blood T cell repertoires in COVID-19. The protocol was immunoSEQ multiplex PCR, while the TCRdb copy is restricted to in-frame clones and leaves out a portion. Of 150,000 to 200,000 clones detected, about 88% appear once; the ten largest clones hold about 1.9%. Sequencing was carried out using peripheral blood. Source of these receptors: a man between 18 and 35 years old who had recovered from COVID-19.

V and J are TRBV28 and TRBJ2-7, with 7 bases lining up with TRBD1. Germline CDR1 is MDHEN and CDR2 is SYDVKM. The CDR3 covers 14 residues. The junction had 7 bases not matched to a gene; V was cut back by 8 bases and J by 0 bases. DNA of the CDR3: TGTGCCAGCGACGGGGACAGTAGCTCCTACGAGCAGTACTTC. This encodes CASDGDSSSYEQYF.

The chain recombines TRBV12-3 or TRBV12-4 with TRBJ1-2; D is ambiguous. Trimming took off 2 bases at V and 8 bases at J, with 9 bases between the two ends. This CDR3 region has 12 residues. CDR3 sequence reads: CASSLLGGGYTF. CDR3 sequence (DNA): TGTGCCAGCAGTTTATTGGGAGGCGGCTACACCTTC.

This chain uses TRBV6-1 with TRBJ2-7; TRBD1 matches 10 bases. Germline trimming cut 0 bases from V and 6 bases from J; bases unmatched to any gene: 5. The V gene's germline CDR1 is MNHNS and CDR2 SASEGT. The CDR3 consists of 15 residues. The CDR3 DNA sequence: TGTGCCAGCAGTGAAGCAGGGACAGGGGTGGGCGAGCAGTACTTC. This codes for CASSEAGTGVGEQYF.

The chain combines TRBV19 with TRBJ1-1; 9 nucleotides match TRBD1. V lost 8 bases, J lost 6 bases, and 19 bases stayed unmatched. Germline V lookup: CDR1 LNHDA, CDR2 SQIVND (reference sequence). The CDR3 has 17 residues. The CDR3 here is CASRYAGGGQGFSEAFF. The DNA for the CDR3 is TGTGCCAGTCGTTATGCCGGGGGGGGACAGGGATTCTCTGAAGCTTTCTTT.

The chain combines TRBV10-3 with TRBJ1-1; the D gene is possibly TRBD1 (5 bases). Germline CDR1 reads ENHRY; CDR2 reads SYGVKD. V was pared by 10 bases and J by 4 bases, with 13 bases between. The CDR3 is 12 residues long. The CDR3 spells CASGGSTTEAFF. DNA for the CDR3: TGTGCCAGCGGGGGGTCAACCACTGAAGCTTTCTTT.

This clone was seen only once. The V gene is TRBV29-1, the J gene TRBJ1-3; no definite D call. The length of the CDR3 is 13 residues. V was clipped by 6 bases and J by 8 bases, with 17 bases between them. Germline assignment: CDR1 SQVTM and CDR2 ANQGSEA. CDR3 DNA sequence: TGCAGCGTGGAGGACGGAAAACGGGACACCATATATTTT. It specifies CSVEDGKRDTIYF. Full variable domain (rest looked up from reference TRBV29-1 and TRBJ1-3): SAVISQKPSRDICQRGTSLTIQCQVDSQVTMMFWYRQQPGQSLTLIATANQGSEATYESGFVIDKFPISRPNLTFSTLTVSNMSPEDSSIYLCSVEDGKRDTIYFGEGSWLTVV.

The J gene is TRBJ2-1, the V gene TRBV5-4; 7 bases fit TRBD1. V lost 3 bases and J lost 4; bases outside the gene matches: 4. There are 14 residues in the CDR3. Per the germline V gene, CDR1 is SGHNT and CDR2 is YYREEE (reference sequence). CDR3 sequence (DNA): TGTGCCAGCAGCTCAGACAGGGTTTACAATGAGCAGTTCTTC. This translates into CASSSDRVYNEQFF.

This sequence joins TRBV9 and TRBJ2-7; 8 positions agree with TRBD2. This CDR3 comprises 14 residues. Germline assignment: CDR1 SGDLS and CDR2 YYNGEE. V gave up 3 bases and J gave up 3 bases; unmatched junction bases: 5. CDR3 in DNA: TGTGCCAGCAGCGCCGGGACTAGTAGCTACGAGCAGTACTTC. This gives the protein CASSAGTSSYEQYF.

The sample holds one count of this clone. V and J are TRBV6-5 and TRBJ2-7; weak D call: TRBD1 (7 bases). Trimming pared 8 bases from V and 2 bases from J, leaving 13 bases between. Germline assignment: CDR1 MNHEY and CDR2 SVGAGI. The CDR3 is 13 residues long. The DNA of the CDR3 is TGTGCCAGCGGAGGGACAGAGACCTACGAGCAGTACTTC. Amino acid sequence: CASGGTETYEQYF.

This clone was seen only once. The J gene is TRBJ2-2, the V gene TRBV5-4; D is unresolved. The CDR3 runs to 15 residues. V lost 0 bases, J lost 3 bases, and 9 bases lay in between. Germline V lookup: CDR1 SGHNT, CDR2 YYREEE (reference sequence). The CDR3 region has the DNA TGTGCCAGCAGCTTGGTCGTAGAGCACACCGGGGAGCTGTTTTTT. Translated, it gives CASSLVVEHTGELFF.